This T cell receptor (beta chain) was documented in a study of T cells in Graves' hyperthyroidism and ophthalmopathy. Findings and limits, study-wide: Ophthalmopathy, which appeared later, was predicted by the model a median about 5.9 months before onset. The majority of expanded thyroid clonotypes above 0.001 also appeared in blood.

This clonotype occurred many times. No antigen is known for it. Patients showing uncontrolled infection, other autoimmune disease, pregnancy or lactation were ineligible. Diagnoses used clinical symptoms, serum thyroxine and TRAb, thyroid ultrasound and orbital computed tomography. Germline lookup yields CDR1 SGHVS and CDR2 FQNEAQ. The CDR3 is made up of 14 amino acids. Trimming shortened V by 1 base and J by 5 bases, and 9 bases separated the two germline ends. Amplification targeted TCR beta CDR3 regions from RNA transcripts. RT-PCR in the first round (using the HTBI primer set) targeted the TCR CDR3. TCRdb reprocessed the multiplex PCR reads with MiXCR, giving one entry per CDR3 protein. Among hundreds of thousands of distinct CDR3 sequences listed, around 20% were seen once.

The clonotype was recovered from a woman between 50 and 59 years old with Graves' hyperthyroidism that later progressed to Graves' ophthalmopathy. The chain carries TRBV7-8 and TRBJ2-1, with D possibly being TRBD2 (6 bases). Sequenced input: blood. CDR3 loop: CASSLGLGDNEQFF. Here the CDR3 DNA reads TGTGCCAGCAGCTTAGGACTAGGAGACAATGAGCAGTTCTTC.